The source of this T cell receptor beta chain is a study of cytomegalovirus exposure and HLA in healthy donors. Study overall: Early released data comprised about 85 million unique TCRs from HLA-typed donors.

Overall study findings and caveats: The classifier was said to identify cytomegalovirus status with high specificity and sensitivity. It was taken for granted in presence/absence analyses that sequencing depth across donors was roughly uniform.

As for this clone: The antigen is not known.

The PCR ran on 60 Vbeta and 13 Jbeta primers. The repertoire was sequenced with immunoSEQ multiplex PCR; TCRdb's copy has only in-frame clones and lacks some. The sample contains 90,000 to 100,000 clones, approximately 9% of which appear only once. Unmatched junction bases numbered 6, after V lost 3 bases and J lost 5 bases. The CDR3 is 17 residues long. CDR1 MDHEN and CDR2 SYDVKM come from the germline V gene. The sequence was obtained from a middle-aged man in good health and CMV-seropositive. The sequencing sample was made of PBMCs. The chain uses TRBV28 and TRBJ2-2, with 13 bases aligning to TRBD2. The CDR3 DNA reads TGTGCCAGCAGTTTGGCGAGACTAGCGGGAGGTACCGGGGAGCTGTTTTTT. Amino acid sequence: CASSLARLAGGTGELFF.